This T cell receptor (beta chain) was profiled in a study of blood T cell repertoires in COVID-19. V was trimmed by 5 bases and J by 1 base, leaving 14 bases between them. Germline CDR1 MNHEY, CDR2 SVGAGI. This CDR3 comprises 15 residues. Generated by immunoSEQ multiplex PCR, the TCRdb table keeps only in-frame clones and is missing some. This table holds approximately 410,000 clones, 86% found once. This rearrangement joins TRBV6-5 to TRBJ2-5; weak D call: TRBD1 (5 bases). The receptor was derived from a woman in her thirties with active or convalescent COVID-19. Sequencing used peripheral blood. DNA of the CDR3: TGTGCCAGCAGTCGCCTCGTAGGGGCCCAAGAGACCCAGTACTTC. This codes for CASSRLVGAQETQYF.